The next 21 T cell receptor beta chains were all read from a single sample in a study of Ad26.COV2.S vaccination and SARS-CoV-2 variants. Treatment described: around 19 received Ad26.COV2.S at low or high dose, single or two shots; about 5 received placebo; per-sample allocation not given. After the first vaccine or placebo injection, samples were drawn on day 63. TCRdb's copy holds only in-frame clones and misses some; the assay was immunoSEQ multiplex PCR. The table records 200,000 to 250,000 clones, approximately 87% of them present only once. Sample: peripheral blood, taken in a trial of Ad26.COV2.S vaccine versus placebo. The receptors here all came from a person between 18 and 60 years old who received the Ad26.COV2.S COVID-19 vaccine or a placebo.

The chain recombines TRBV3-1 (or the pseudogene TRBV3-2) with TRBJ2-7, with D possibly being TRBD1 or TRBD2 (7 bases each). The V end lost 4 bases, the J end lost 3 bases, and 13 bases lay between the germline ends. The length of the CDR3 is 14 residues. Germline CDR1 is LGHDT and CDR2 is YNNKEL (reference sequence). The CDR3 DNA is TGTGCCAGCAGCCGGGGAGGGGGCAACTACGAGCAGTACTTC. It specifies CASSRGGGNYEQYF.

The genes are TRBV3-1 (or the pseudogene TRBV3-2) and TRBJ1-2; 8 bases map to TRBD1. This CDR3 spans 14 amino acids. The germline V gene has CDR1 LGHDT and CDR2 YNNKEL (reference sequence). With 4 bases clipped from V and 8 bases from J, the junction kept 9 bases outside the gene matches. The CDR3 protein is CASSRGQGMEGYTF. Written as DNA, the CDR3 is TGTGCCAGCAGCCGCGGACAGGGTATGGAGGGCTACACCTTC.

This chain uses TRBV7-9 with TRBJ1-4, with a possible D match to TRBD1 (6 bases). From germline, CDR1 is SEHNR and CDR2 FQNEAQ (reference sequence). CDR3 length: 16 residues. V dropped 4 bases and J dropped 5 bases, with 17 bases sitting between them. CDR3: CASSWNTGGRNEKLFF. CDR3 DNA: TGTGCCAGCAGCTGGAACACTGGGGGGCGCAATGAAAAACTGTTTTTT.

The chain joins TRBV20-1 to TRBJ2-2; D is unclear. The CDR3 has 13 amino acids. The germline gives CDR1 DFQATT, CDR2 SNEGSKA (reference sequence). Trimming pared 3 bases from V and 8 bases from J, leaving 13 bases between. CDR3 residues: CSASDRASGELFF. The CDR3 coding sequence is TGCAGTGCTAGTGATAGGGCATCAGGGGAGCTGTTTTTT.

The table lists this clone with a count of one. The V and J genes are TRBV3-1 (or the pseudogene TRBV3-2) and TRBJ1-4; 8 bases line up with TRBD1. Looked up from germline, CDR1 is LGHDT and CDR2 is YNNKEL (reference sequence). The CDR3 is 15 residues long. Trimming at V came to 3 bases and at J to 8 bases, leaving 8 bases not matched to a gene. The CDR3 spells CASSHLRTGPEKLFF. The CDR3 nucleotides are TGTGCCAGCAGCCACCTACGGACAGGGCCGGAAAAACTGTTTTTT.

V is TRBV6-5 and J is TRBJ2-1; tentatively, D is TRBD2 (6 bases). Trimming cost V 0 bases and J 5 bases, with 14 bases left between them. The CDR3 runs 16 residues. Germline CDR1 MNHEY, CDR2 SVGAGI. This chain's CDR3 is CASSYSTAGPNNEQFF. The CDR3 DNA reads as TGTGCCAGCAGTTACTCGACCGCGGGGCCGAACAATGAGCAGTTCTTC.

The chain uses TRBV4-3 and TRBJ2-7, with D hard to call. Germline CDR1 LGHNA, CDR2 YSLEER. V lost 1 base to trimming and J lost 3 bases, with 13 bases between them. This CDR3 spans 15 amino acids. The CDR3 is CASSQGFLGDYEQYF. Here the CDR3 DNA reads TGCGCCAGCAGCCAAGGGTTTCTTGGAGACTACGAGCAGTACTTC.

The rearrangement uses TRBV27 and TRBJ1-2; D is unclear. The CDR3 is made up of 22 amino acids. The germline V and J ends were trimmed by 4 bases and 4 bases, with 37 bases remaining between them. Looked up from germline, CDR1 is MNHEY and CDR2 is SMNVEV (reference sequence). The CDR3 nucleotides are TGTGCCAGCAGTTCTAGATCGGAAGGGCCGGGCCTCAAAAGAGGGCTACTCTATGGCTACACCTTC. The encoded protein is CASSSRSEGPGLKRGLLYGYTF.

In this sample, this clone turned up once. The chain joins TRBV19 to TRBJ2-2; D might be TRBD1 or TRBD2, each matching 5 bases. Germline lookup yields CDR1 LNHDA and CDR2 SQIVND (reference sequence). V was clipped by 7 bases and J by 0 bases, with 12 bases between them. There are 15 residues in the CDR3. Here the CDR3 DNA reads TGTGCCAGTAAATCGGGGCAATCGAACACCGGGGAGCTGTTTTTT. It codes for CASKSGQSNTGELFF.

The chain uses TRBV29-1 and TRBJ2-7, with 9 bases that match TRBD2. Germline loops: CDR1 SQVTM, CDR2 ANQGSEA. This CDR3 is 13 amino acids long. V lost 2 bases to trimming and J lost 1 base; unmatched junction nucleotides: 0. In DNA, the CDR3 is TGCAGCGTTGAACTAGCGGGATCCTACGAGCAGTACTTC. Residues: CSVELAGSYEQYF.

V usage is TRBV7-9 and J usage is TRBJ2-5, with TRBD2 matching over 10 bases. The V and J ends lost 2 bases and 1 base, in that order; junction bases with no gene match: 4. The germline CDR1 and CDR2 sequences are SEHNR and FQNEAQ (reference sequence). This CDR3 spans 16 amino acids. The DNA for the CDR3 is TGTGCCAGCAGCTTAACTAGCGGGACGTCCCAAGAGACCCAGTACTTC. Its protein is CASSLTSGTSQETQYF.

This clone was seen only once. A junction boundary mismatches the germline segment, possibly from a read error. The J gene is TRBJ1-4, the V gene TRBV7-7; D not resolved. The CDR3 runs 15 residues. CDR1 SSHAT and CDR2 FNYEAQ come from the germline V gene (reference sequence). DNA of the CDR3: TGTGCTAGCAGCAACCAAGCGGGCCCAAATGAAAAACTGTTTTTT. Its protein is CASSNQAGPNEKLFF.

This clone was detected only once. The V gene is TRBV6-5, the J gene TRBJ2-2; the D gene is possibly TRBD2 (6 bases). V lost 8 bases, J lost 4 bases, and 14 bases lay in between. CDR1 and CDR2 (germline): MNHEY, SVGAGI. This CDR3 is built from 14 residues. The CDR3 protein is CASGGEESTGELFF. The DNA of the CDR3 is TGTGCCAGCGGAGGGGAAGAGAGCACCGGGGAGCTGTTTTTT.

The sample holds a few counts of this clone. One end of the junction varies from germline; a read error may be responsible. This chain connects TRBV9 to TRBJ1-2; D is unresolved. CDR1 SGDLS and CDR2 YYNGEE come from the germline V gene. CDR3 size: 15 residues. The CDR3 DNA follows: TGTGCCAGCACCGTAGGATCAGCAGCCCTCTATGGCTACACCTTC. This translates into CASTVGSAALYGYTF. The whole variable domain, filled in from reference TRBV9 and TRBJ1-2, reads DSGVTQTPKHLITATGQRVTLRCSPRSGDLSVYWYQQSLDQGLQFLIQYYNGEERAKGNILERFSAQQFPDLHSELNLSSLELGDSALYFCASTVGSAALYGYTFGSGTRLTVV.

In the case of this clone: Other DNA sequences in the same sample also yield this CDR3. In DNA form, the CDR3 reads TGTGCCAGTAGTATAGGGTCCTGGGAGCAGTTCTTC. Translating it yields CASSIGSWEQFF. The chain combines TRBV19 with TRBJ2-1; D remains unclear. The CDR3 is 12 residues long. CDR1 and CDR2 (germline): LNHDA, SQIVND (reference sequence). The V gene lost 1 base and the J gene lost 10 bases, with 8 bases spanning the gap.

This clone was observed a single time. This sequence joins TRBV5-1 and TRBJ2-7; 7 nucleotides match TRBD2. Losses at the gene ends were 6 bases for V and 4 bases for J; bases not matched to a gene: 10. The CDR3 has 14 residues. CDR1 is SGHRS, CDR2 YFSETQ, per germline. The CDR3 nucleotides are TGCGCCAGCACTAAAAGCGGGAATCTTTACGAGCAGTACTTC. It yields the protein CASTKSGNLYEQYF. The whole variable domain, remainder taken from reference TRBV5-1 and TRBJ2-7, is KAGVTQTPRYLIKTRGQQVTLSCSPISGHRSVSWYQQTPGQGLQFLFEYFSETQRNKGNFPGRFSGRQFSNSRSEMNVSTLELGDSALYLCASTKSGNLYEQYFGPGTRLTVT.

The chain joins TRBV28 to TRBJ1-2, with TRBD1 as a possible D gene (5 bases). The germline V gene has CDR1 MDHEN and CDR2 SYDVKM. This CDR3 is built from 16 residues. V shed 3 bases and J shed 4 bases, with 18 bases lying between them. CDR3 coding DNA: TGTGCCAGCAGTTTGGGCAGTGGGGCTACCACCTATGGCTACACCTTC. Translated: CASSLGSGATTYGYTF.

This chain links TRBV4-1 with TRBJ2-7; D perhaps matches TRBD2 (7 bases). The CDR3 has 13 amino acids. Germline V lookup: CDR1 MGHRA, CDR2 YSYEKL. V lost 1 base, J lost 6 bases, and 10 bases lay in between. In DNA, the CDR3 is TGCGCCAGCAGCCAAGTTGCGGGGGCCGAGCAGTACTTC. Amino acid sequence: CASSQVAGAEQYF.

This chain links TRBV19 with TRBJ2-3; possible D gene TRBD2, 5 bases. The germline CDR1 and CDR2 sequences are LNHDA and SQIVND (reference sequence). V was cut by 6 bases and J by 4 bases, with 17 bases left in between. The CDR3 runs to 15 residues. The CDR3 DNA sequence: TGTGCCAGTAGCATCTGGGTCGGGGTGTCAGATACGCAGTATTTT. This translates into CASSIWVGVSDTQYF. The complete variable domain, with remaining parts taken from reference TRBV19 and TRBJ2-3, reads DGGITQSPKYLFRKEGQNVTLSCEQNLNHDAMYWYRQDPGQGLRLIYYSQIVNDFQKGDIAEGYSVSREKKESFPLTVTSAQKNPTAFYLCASSIWVGVSDTQYFGPGTRLTVL.

The chain carries TRBV30 and TRBJ2-6; D is undetermined. The CDR3 extends over 12 amino acids. V was clipped by 4 bases and J by 3 bases, with 4 bases between them. The germline V gene has CDR1 GTSNPN and CDR2 SVGIG (reference sequence). The CDR3 DNA reads TGTGCCTGGACGTATGGGGCCAACGTCCTGACTTTC. This gives the protein CAWTYGANVLTF.

The chain joins TRBV29-1 to TRBJ2-5; D might be TRBD1 (6 bases). Germline V CDR1 and CDR2: SQVTM, ANQGSEA. Trimming removed 6 bases from V and 2 bases from J, with 10 bases in between. The CDR3 spans 12 residues. CDR3 sequence: CSVGDTQETQYF. The DNA for the CDR3 is TGCAGCGTAGGGGACACTCAAGAGACCCAGTACTTC. The full variable domain, with the rest looked up from reference TRBV29-1 and TRBJ2-5, is SAVISQKPSRDICQRGTSLTIQCQVDSQVTMMFWYRQQPGQSLTLIATANQGSEATYESGFVIDKFPISRPNLTFSTLTVSNMSPEDSSIYLCSVGDTQETQYFGPGTRLLVL.